These T cell receptor beta chains were read from a single sample in a study of neurological immune-mediated disorders. TCRdb reanalysed the 5' RACE reads using MiXCR and keeps one entry per CDR3 protein. The sample holds roughly 60,000 distinct CDR3 sequences, roughly an eighth seen once. The specimen sequenced was PBMCs. These TCRs come from a man aged 60-69 years in good health. Both conserved end residues are part of each CDR3. Some rows mark clone size as missing; the rest say once, few, many or name a class of expanded clone.

clone size	V gene	CDR3 protein
many	TRBV5-1	CASSLGGTGGPGGIF
many	TRBV20-1	CSARPGQPNTEAFF
-	TRBV6-2/TRBV6-3	CTSNDRGRRTGELFF
many	TRBV20-1	CSASGQGDQPQHF
many	TRBV5-1	CASSLQGSTDTQYF
many	TRBV7-2	CASSSWDRNSPLHF
few	TRBV10-3	CASWTDRIYGYTF
many	TRBV7-9	CASSLEGKNQPQHF
many	TRBV6-2/TRBV6-3	CASSPSRGDANTGELFF
many	TRBV7-2	CASSFSPQGMSAFF
many	TRBV27	CASSPQPTGFPYGYTF
many	TRBV5-1	CASAQTGTTDTQYF
-	TRBV7-6	CASSPVRGVGTDTQYF
few	TRBV2	CASATTYEQYF
many	TRBV5-1	CASSSQTAGGTEAFF
many	TRBV25-1	CASRAWGTEAFF
many	TRBV7-8	CASSLGSGGAGGETQYF
many	TRBV15	CATSRGQGSDTQYF
many	TRBV5-1	CASSLGQGAQETQYF
-	TRBV5-6	CASSPLPGQGTTGELFF
many	TRBV18	CASSTTAGTEAFF
many	TRBV6-5	CASSSQRVTPLHF
many	TRBV12-3/TRBV12-4	CASSFSSRTYEQYF
many	TRBV4-2	CASSQSRREPNRAEAFF
many	TRBV29-1	CSGGFDTEAFF
-	TRBV7-2	CASSLTGWGFGVTQYF
-	TRBV7-2	CASSLSRVNTEAFF
many	TRBV6-5	CASSTAGMSYNEQFF
-	TRBV6-5	CSSSRGPQDQPQHF
many	TRBV12-3/TRBV12-4	CASSQVSGGADTQYF
many	TRBV20-1	CSASRQQETQYF
many	TRBV5-1	CASKRTGVAGNQETQYF
many	TRBV20-1	CSGGRGLGTDTQYF
-	TRBV4-1	CASSQDRDIEVYQPQHF
-	TRBV10-3	CAISDTSNYGYTF
-	TRBV28	CASSFFRRQPEPYEQYF
many	TRBV15	CATSKSYTQYF
-	TRBV11-2	CASSSGGLTKNIQYF
few	TRBV20-1	CSAREPARGGNEQFF
many	TRBV7-9	CASSLGASGDTEAFF
many	TRBV12-3/TRBV12-4	CASSSQPNTEAFF
many	TRBV7-9	CASSLQANTEAFF
many	TRBV20-1	CSASPGGRSNQPQHF
many	TRBV5-1	CASSLDRTPGGDTQYF
many	TRBV7-2	CASSSAGGTDTQYF
-	TRBV10-3	CAISERDNEQFF
many	TRBV20-1	CSAHTDRVNNEQFF
many	TRBV5-5	CASSRTGRDMNTEAFF
many	TRBV7-2	CASSLAGRRETQYF
many	TRBV29-1	CSVQDGNTEAFF
many	TRBV12-3/TRBV12-4	CASSPRQGVGYGYTF
many	TRBV5-1	CASSYTGGHGYTF
many	TRBV5-5	CASSLMRDRETQYF
many	TRBV6-2/TRBV6-3	CASSQEHLNTEAFF
many	TRBV12-3/TRBV12-4	CASPNPGLEDQPQHF
many	TRBV27	CASSSTINEQFF
many	TRBV13	CASSPPSNEQFF
many	TRBV5-1	CASSSSPQSTDTQYF
many	TRBV14	CASSQGQPSTDTQYF